This is a list of T cell receptor beta chains from one sample in a study of monozygotic twins with inflammatory bowel disease. TCRdb re-called the 5' RACE reads, yielding one record per CDR3 amino acid sequence without DNA. The sample has 400,000 to 500,000 distinct CDR3 sequences. The sequencing input was blood. Source of these receptors: a human donor with ulcerative colitis or Crohn's disease, or a healthy co-twin of an affected twin (not recorded which). Each CDR3 is given with its conserved first and last residue.

TRBV12-3/TRBV12-4	TRBJ2-3	CASRTGLNTDTQYF
TRBV29-1	TRBJ1-4	CSVQLPYDNEKLFF
TRBV18	TRBJ2-7	CASSSGTGVYEQYF
TRBV18	TRBJ2-4	CASSPGGTGNIQYF
TRBV19	TRBJ2-2	CASSIIGQGFTGELFF
TRBV7-2	TRBJ2-3	CASSLGGLAVTDTQYF
TRBV7-6	TRBJ2-6	CASSSPGEPLTTSGANVLTF
TRBV11-2	TRBJ2-7	CASSRSAGTGVIRGYEQYF
TRBV28	TRBJ2-7	CASSSTNTGYEQYF
TRBV7-9	TRBJ2-1	CASSFSAPNEQFF
TRBV20-1	TRBJ2-3	CSAGLPGFTDTQYF
TRBV10-3	TRBJ2-3	CAISTNTDTQYF
TRBV5-1	TRBJ1-1	CASSAGTATEAFF
TRBV4-1	TRBJ2-2	CASSQAVSSQAGELFF
TRBV5-1	TRBJ1-2	CASSSGGVTRDYGYTF
TRBV4-2	TRBJ2-5	CASSLGSGVEETQYF
TRBV5-1	TRBJ1-1	CASSEDLTNTEAFF
TRBV5-4	TRBJ1-3	CASSLGATSGNTIYF
TRBV7-9	TRBJ1-2	CASTDSLNYGYTF
TRBV27	TRBJ2-3	CASQGAGASTDTQYF
TRBV10-3	TRBJ2-7	CAISDGVVGHEQYF
TRBV5-5	TRBJ1-2	CASSLFKGEDTF
TRBV7-8	TRBJ1-1	CASSLRPPDRMNTEAFF
TRBV20-1	TRBJ2-3	CSAPSSVADSPTDTQYF
TRBV27	TRBJ2-1	CASSLNIWTTNYNEQFF
TRBV4-2	TRBJ2-1	CASSQGLFSGGADEQFF
TRBV5-5	TRBJ2-7	CASSFSGTGIEQYF
TRBV5-5	TRBJ2-3	CASSLGGLSSTDTQYF
TRBV7-2	TRBJ2-1	CASSLGRRNEQFF
TRBV6-5	TRBJ2-2	CASSYYAIGTGRTGELFF
TRBV14	TRBJ2-7	CASSKWDRKTYEQYF
TRBV2	TRBJ2-1	CASSPRDSFHEQFF
TRBV7-9	TRBJ2-3	CASSRERGADTRYF